The entry that follows covers one TCR beta chain sequence. Its antigen is still unknown. The data are from a study of shared clonotypes between healthy human individuals. This table comes from immunoSEQ multiplex PCR, and its TCRdb copy is limited to in-frame clones, with some not included. In the table there are over 750,000 clones, 96% of which are singletons. Cells designated naive CD8 were CD45RO-negative and were positively selected for CCR7, with terminally differentiated effector memory CD45RA+ cells excluded. Study-level findings and limits: The expectation was that sequencing depth would affect clonotype sharing among donors.

Sequences were obtained from naive CD8+ T cells sorted from blood. The clonotype originates from a man aged 25-45 years in good health.

The CDR3 spells CASSDGGLAEAFF. The CDR3 bases are TGTGCCAGCAGTGACGGGGGCTTGGCTGAAGCTTTCTTT. The chain links TRBV6-4 to TRBJ1-1, with a weak D call TRBD1 (6 bases). The germline V gene has CDR1 MRHNA and CDR2 SNTAGT. Trimming shortened V by 2 bases and J by 6 bases, and 10 bases separated the two germline ends. The length of the CDR3 is 13 residues.